Listed below are T cell receptor beta chains from one sample, sequenced in a study of blood T cell repertoires in COVID-19. The data were produced by immunoSEQ multiplex PCR, yet TCRdb's version contains in-frame clones alone and is incomplete. The sample consists of roughly 250,000 clones, roughly three quarters of them appearing once. Sequenced input: peripheral blood. Source of these receptors: a middle-aged woman with active or convalescent COVID-19. The CDR3 runs from the conserved cysteine through the conserved F or W. The D gene is left open where the match is weak. Expanded clones get a size class; other rows say once, few or many, or leave the size out.

v_gene	abundance	j_gene	d_gene	CDR3aa	CDR3nt
TRBV2	few	TRBJ2-2	TRBD2	CASSVMIAGAGELFF	TGTGCCAGCAGTGTAATGATAGCGGGGGCCGGGGAGCTGTTTTTT
TRBV24-1	once	TRBJ2-1	-	CATSAPRGISSYNEQFF	TGTGCCACCAGTGCACCGAGGGGGATTTCATCCTACAATGAGCAGTTCTTC
TRBV6-5	-	TRBJ2-3	TRBD1	CASRAGQGADTQYF	TGTGCCAGCAGGGCCGGACAGGGCGCAGATACGCAGTATTTT
TRBV12-3/TRBV12-4	-	TRBJ1-1	-	CASSLVEGAAFF	TGTGCCAGCAGTTTAGTTGAGGGAGCAGCTTTCTTT
TRBV19	-	TRBJ2-1	-	CASSITLQGGNEQFF	TGTGCCAGTAGTATTACCTTGCAGGGTGGCAATGAGCAGTTCTTC
TRBV30	-	TRBJ1-2	-	CAWSQDYGYTF	TGTGCCTGGAGTCAGGACTATGGCTACACCTTC
TRBV9	-	TRBJ2-5	TRBD2	CASSVLAGGLRETQYF	TGTGCCAGCAGCGTACTAGCGGGGGGGCTAAGAGAGACCCAGTACTTC
TRBV27	-	TRBJ1-1	-	CASSLPPPGEAFF	TGTGCCAGCAGTTTACCCCCCCCCGGGGAAGCTTTCTTT
TRBV7-9	-	TRBJ2-2	TRBD2	CASSSRGRGYTGELFF	TGTGCCAGCAGCTCCCGAGGGAGGGGCTACACCGGGGAGCTGTTTTTT
TRBV5-6	-	TRBJ2-5	-	CASSSTTQETQYF	TGTGCCAGCAGCTCCACGACTCAAGAGACCCAGTACTTC
TRBV28	-	TRBJ1-3	TRBD1	CASSLPGQSTGNTIYF	TGTGCCAGCAGCCTCCCGGGACAGAGTACCGGAAACACCATATATTTT
TRBV19	-	TRBJ2-5	-	CASSFAGQETQYF	TGTGCCAGTAGTTTTGCAGGACAAGAGACCCAGTACTTC
TRBV9	-	TRBJ1-1	-	CASSSPVGRPVNTEAFF	TGTGCCAGCAGCTCCCCTGTAGGCAGGCCCGTGAACACTGAAGCTTTCTTT
TRBV3-1/TRBV3-2	-	TRBJ2-2	TRBD2	CASRPSLAGPTNTGELFF	TGTGCCAGCAGACCGAGTCTAGCGGGGCCTACGAACACCGGGGAGCTGTTTTTT
TRBV6-6	-	TRBJ1-1	TRBD1	CASSFGQGRAEAFF	TGTGCCAGCAGTTTTGGACAGGGGAGGGCTGAAGCTTTCTTT
TRBV11-2	-	TRBJ1-3	-	CASSLADTSSGNTIYF	TGTGCCAGCAGCTTAGCAGACACCTCCTCTGGAAACACCATATATTTT
TRBV7-9	-	TRBJ2-1	TRBD2	CASSSSGGSYNEQFF	TGTGCCAGCAGCTCTAGCGGGGGCTCCTACAATGAGCAGTTCTTC
TRBV6-4	-	TRBJ2-1	TRBD1	CASSVGDRSNEQFF	TGTGCCAGCAGTGTTGGGGACAGATCAAATGAGCAGTTCTTC
TRBV5-1	once	TRBJ2-5	TRBD2	CASSLSPALAGGGQETQYF	TGCGCCAGCAGCTTGTCTCCGGCCCTGGCGGGGGGGGGCCAAGAGACCCAGTACTTC
TRBV30	-	TRBJ2-3	TRBD2	CAWSLGGLYTDTQYF	TGTGCCTGGAGTCTCGGGGGGTTATACACAGATACGCAGTATTTT
TRBV19	few	TRBJ1-5	TRBD1	CASSSGTGGEQPQHF	TGTGCCAGTAGTTCCGGGACAGGGGGAGAACAGCCCCAGCATTTT
TRBV28	few	TRBJ1-4	-	CASRKTGHPNEKLFF	TGTGCCAGCAGAAAGACGGGACACCCTAATGAAAAACTGTTTTTT
TRBV27	-	TRBJ1-5	-	CASSAGAGNQPQHF	TGTGCCAGCAGTGCGGGGGCGGGCAATCAGCCCCAGCATTTT
TRBV6-4	few	TRBJ2-7	-	CASSERIEGGEQYF	TGTGCCAGCAGTGAACGGATAGAGGGTGGCGAGCAGTACTTC
TRBV2	-	TRBJ1-5	-	CASRVASGGGQPQHF	TGTGCCAGCAGGGTCGCGAGCGGGGGCGGCCAGCCCCAGCATTTT
TRBV3-1/TRBV3-2	-	TRBJ1-6	-	CASSQVPDRTSPLHF	TGTGCCAGCAGCCAAGTTCCGGACAGAACTTCACCCCTCCACTTT
TRBV9	few	TRBJ1-3	-	CASSVGHLGNTIYF	TGTGCCAGCAGCGTTGGACACCTTGGAAACACCATATATTTT
TRBV9	-	TRBJ1-2	-	CASSGGTFYGYTF	TGTGCCAGCAGCGGCGGAACCTTCTATGGCTACACCTTC
TRBV9	few	TRBJ1-2	-	CASSVSANYGYTF	TGTGCCAGCAGCGTATCAGCTAACTATGGCTACACCTTC
TRBV19	-	TRBJ1-2	-	CASSPDGSYGYTF	TGTGCCAGTAGCCCGGACGGGAGCTATGGCTACACCTTC
TRBV9	-	TRBJ2-1	-	CASSVVSGRNEQFF	TGTGCCAGCAGCGTAGTGTCAGGCCGCAATGAGCAGTTCTTC
TRBV4-1	-	TRBJ1-2	TRBD1	CASSHPGQRTRYGYTF	TGCGCCAGCAGCCACCCGGGACAGCGTACGCGCTATGGCTACACCTTC
TRBV5-1	few	TRBJ2-5	-	CASSLAAQQGWHNRETQYF	TGCGCCAGCAGCTTGGCGGCGCAACAGGGTTGGCACAACAGGGAGACCCAGTACTTC
TRBV6-1	-	TRBJ1-1	-	CASSEVRGHRNTEAFF	TGTGCCAGCAGTGAAGTTCGTGGACACCGGAACACTGAAGCTTTCTTT
TRBV4-1	few	TRBJ1-3	TRBD1	CASSPDRGYTIYF	TGCGCCAGCAGCCCAGACAGGGGTTACACCATATATTTT
TRBV5-1	many	TRBJ1-1	-	CASSLTGRGNTEAFF	TGCGCCAGCAGCTTAACAGGGAGGGGGAACACTGAAGCTTTCTTT
TRBV24-1	few	TRBJ2-3	-	CATSDRKDTTSDTQYF	TGTGCCACCAGTGATCGAAAGGACACCACCTCGGATACGCAGTATTTT
TRBV28	-	TRBJ2-2	-	CASTRPRTNTGELFF	TGTGCCAGCACCCGCCCCAGGACGAACACCGGGGAGCTGTTTTTT
TRBV4-1	-	TRBJ1-4	-	CASSHLGQSNEKLFF	TGCGCCAGCAGCCACCTCGGACAGTCTAATGAAAAACTGTTTTTT
TRBV12-3/TRBV12-4	-	TRBJ2-1	-	CASSPGGGQFF	TGTGCCAGCAGCCCCGGGGGTGGGCAGTTCTTC
TRBV4-1	-	TRBJ1-5	TRBD1	CASSQDRDNQPQHF	TGCGCCAGCAGCCAGGACAGGGATAATCAGCCCCAGCATTTT
TRBV28	once	TRBJ2-2	-	CASKGLDRTTGELFF	TGTGCCAGCAAGGGGCTAGACAGAACCACCGGGGAGCTGTTTTTT
TRBV19	-	TRBJ1-2	-	CASSIKGQYGYTF	TGTGCCAGTAGTATAAAGGGGCAGTATGGCTACACCTTC
TRBV6-5	-	TRBJ2-3	-	CASSYEGGTDTQYF	TGTGCCAGCAGTTACGAGGGGGGCACAGATACGCAGTATTTT
TRBV6-6	-	TRBJ1-3	TRBD1	CASSRVGQGEVGNTIYF	TGTGCCAGCAGTCGGGTGGGACAGGGGGAAGTTGGAAACACCATATATTTT
TRBV5-6	-	TRBJ2-2	-	CASSLRFHTGELFF	TGTGCCAGCAGTTTACGGTTCCACACCGGGGAGCTGTTTTTT
TRBV20-1	few	TRBJ2-7	TRBD1	CSASFAAGTALYEQYF	TGCAGTGCTAGTTTCGCGGCCGGGACAGCTCTCTACGAGCAGTACTTC
TRBV7-9	-	TRBJ2-2	TRBD1	CASRLGQGSTGELFF	TGTGCCAGCAGACTGGGACAGGGTAGCACCGGGGAGCTGTTTTTT
TRBV7-9	-	TRBJ1-2	TRBD1	CASSPGTAGDYGYTF	TGTGCCAGCAGCCCGGGGACAGCCGGGGACTATGGCTACACCTTC
TRBV3-1/TRBV3-2	-	TRBJ1-1	-	CASSSQAWTEAFF	TGTGCCAGCAGTTCACAGGCGTGGACTGAAGCTTTCTTT
TRBV10-3	-	TRBJ2-3	-	CAISGDRTSTDTQYF	TGTGCCATCAGTGGTGACAGAACTAGCACAGATACGCAGTATTTT
TRBV9	-	TRBJ2-2	-	CASSPPGGYTGELFF	TGTGCCAGCAGCCCCCCCGGAGGGTACACCGGGGAGCTGTTTTTT
TRBV5-4	-	TRBJ1-6	-	CASRTYNSPLHF	TGTGCCAGCAGAACTTATAATTCACCCCTCCACTTT
TRBV7-6	-	TRBJ1-1	-	CASSLDTGSTEAFF	TGTGCCAGCAGCTTAGACACAGGGAGCACTGAAGCTTTCTTT
TRBV28	once	TRBJ1-2	TRBD1	CASRTGTARGYTF	TGTGCCAGCAGAACCGGGACAGCGCGTGGCTACACCTTC
TRBV27	-	TRBJ2-7	-	CATPSMRDKMDEQYF	TGTGCCACGCCATCCATGAGGGACAAAATGGACGAGCAGTACTTC